The clone carrying this TCR beta chain was recorded many times. These data are taken from a study of HIV-infected patients and healthy controls. Trimming stripped 4 bases from V and 3 bases from J, with 9 bases between. Looked up from germline, CDR1 is ENHRY and CDR2 is SYGVKD. The CDR3 loop spans 13 amino acids. MiXCR, run by TCRdb on the 5' RACE reads, gives a single entry per CDR3 protein. The data hold 15,000 to 20,000 distinct CDR3 sequences, with roughly 20% observed a single time. Sequenced: CD8+ T cells from blood. The source of this sequence is a human donor in good health. V is TRBV10-3 and J is TRBJ1-2, with D unclear. This chain's CDR3 is CAISVEEDYGYTF. The CDR3 nucleotides are TGTGCCATCAGTGTAGAGGAGGACTATGGCTACACCTTC.